The clone carrying this T cell receptor (beta chain) appeared a few times. This sample stems from a study of CD8 T cells in Susac syndrome. RNA amounts of about 0.5 to 1 ug underwent reverse transcription with random hexamers. TCRdb fed the immunoSEQ multiplex PCR reads into MiXCR, producing one record per CDR3 protein. The sample yields around 270,000 distinct CDR3 sequences, 70% to 90% seen once. The V end lost 9 bases, the J end lost 5 bases, and 10 bases lay between the germline ends. Per the germline V gene, CDR1 is KGHDR and CDR2 is SFDVKD. The CDR3 has 11 residues. The sequencing input was CD8+ T cells from PBMCs. This TCR was sampled from a human donor with multiple sclerosis. The chain links TRBV24-1 to TRBJ2-7; D is uncertain. This CDR3 is CATSSGHEQYF. The CDR3 region has the DNA TGTGCCACCTCTTCCGGCCACGAGCAGTACTTC.